Described below is a single T cell receptor (beta chain) sequence and its context. Its specificity is unknown. The repertoire was sequenced with immunoSEQ multiplex PCR; TCRdb's copy has only in-frame clones and lacks some. The repertoire holds 29,000 or so clones, with about nine tenths as singletons. Time point: more than five months of natalizumab therapy. The source of the sample is a study of multiple sclerosis patients with progressive multifocal leukoencephalopathy. Whole-study findings and limits: Expanded clones at PML onset predated and persisted through natalizumab therapy. It is unclear whether the findings reflect JC virus infection or general immunocompromise.

Sequenced here: PBMCs, sampled from a patient treated with natalizumab. The TCR originated in a human donor with multiple sclerosis.

The CDR3: CASSPLGRRGYTF. The DNA for the CDR3 is TGTGCCAGCAGTCCTCTGGGTCGTAGGGGCTACACCTTC. The chain has TRBV6-5 and TRBJ1-2, with D unresolved. Deletions cut 5 bases from V and 8 bases from J, with 15 bases between. Per the germline V gene, CDR1 is MNHEY and CDR2 is SVGAGI. There are 13 residues in the CDR3.